This TCR beta chain emerged from a study of blood T cell repertoires in COVID-19. Study overall: Acute and convalescent COVID-19 specimens originated in the United States, Italy and Spain. PBMCs, B-cell-depleted T cells, or T cells provided the cDNA or gDNA that made up the material.

Profiled with immunoSEQ multiplex PCR; TCRdb holds only in-frame clones, not every one. The sample holds hundreds of thousands of clones, around nine tenths seen once. This CDR3 has 15 residues. Germline CDR1 is MDHEN and CDR2 is SYDVKM. V shed 4 bases and J shed 4 bases, with 16 bases lying between them. Cohort allocation depended upon clinical history that participants reported. All recovered Cohort 3 donors got two negative PCRs, got clearance, or saw symptom resolution. The TCR sequence derives from a woman aged 45-59 years who had recovered from COVID-19. This chain links TRBV28 with TRBJ1-1, with D maybe TRBD1 (5 bases). The source material was PBMCs or T cells enriched from blood (not recorded which). CDR3 protein: CASSSRGTGSTEAFF. The CDR3 nucleotides read TGTGCCAGCAGTTCACGCGGGACCGGAAGCACTGAAGCTTTCTTT. Supplemented by reference TRBV28 and TRBJ1-1, the full variable domain reads DVKVTQSSRYLVKRTGEKVFLECVQDMDHENMFWYRQDPGLGLRLIYFSYDVKMKEKGDIPEGYSVSREKKERFSLILESASTNQTSMYLCASSSRGTGSTEAFFGQGTRLTVV.